A selection of T cell receptor beta chains follows, all from one sample in a study of shared clonotypes between healthy human individuals. Repertoires were generated with immunoSEQ multiplex PCR, while TCRdb's copy carries only in-frame clones and drops some. The sample holds approximately 530,000 clones, 90% to 97% seen once. Material: naive CD4+ T cells sorted from blood. These TCRs come from a woman in her 30s in good health. Each CDR3 is given with its conserved first and last residue. A D gene is named only where the DNA matches it firmly. Where a row states a size, it is once, few, many or the class of an expanded clone; other rows omit it.

J gene: TRBJ2-7
D gene: .
V gene: TRBV28
clone size: .
CDR3 protein: CASSIIQSYEQYF
CDR3 DNA: TGTGCCAGCAGCATAATACAATCCTACGAGCAGTACTTC

J gene: TRBJ1-6
D gene: .
V gene: TRBV7-8
clone size: .
CDR3 protein: CASSTVVGSYNSPLHF
CDR3 DNA: TGTGCCAGCAGCACCGTCGTAGGATCGTATAATTCACCCCTCCACTTT

J gene: TRBJ2-1
D gene: .
V gene: TRBV18
clone size: .
CDR3 protein: CASSRLAGTEQFF
CDR3 DNA: TGTGCCAGCTCACGGTTGGCGGGTACTGAGCAGTTCTTC

J gene: TRBJ2-5
D gene: .
V gene: TRBV2
clone size: .
CDR3 protein: CASRDWTDQETQYF
CDR3 DNA: TGTGCCAGCAGGGACTGGACAGACCAAGAGACCCAGTACTTC

J gene: TRBJ2-7
D gene: .
V gene: TRBV6-5
clone size: once
CDR3 protein: CASSYSWPMLDYEQYF
CDR3 DNA: TGTGCCAGCAGTTACTCTTGGCCAATGCTAGACTACGAGCAGTACTTC

J gene: TRBJ2-1
D gene: TRBD2
V gene: TRBV5-1
clone size: .
CDR3 protein: CASFGLANGGNEQFF
CDR3 DNA: TGCGCCAGCTTTGGACTAGCGAACGGTGGGAATGAGCAGTTCTTC

J gene: TRBJ2-3
D gene: .
V gene: TRBV15
clone size: .
CDR3 protein: CATSTPRFDTQYF
CDR3 DNA: TGTGCCACCAGCACTCCTCGTTTTGATACGCAGTATTTT

J gene: TRBJ1-1
D gene: .
V gene: TRBV11-2
clone size: .
CDR3 protein: CASSLTGPPNTEAFF
CDR3 DNA: TGTGCCAGCAGCTTAACAGGGCCCCCGAACACTGAAGCTTTCTTT

J gene: TRBJ2-5
D gene: .
V gene: TRBV21-1
clone size: .
CDR3 protein: CASRSSGSGETQYF
CDR3 DNA: TGTGCCAGCAGATCAAGCGGGAGTGGAGAGACCCAGTACTTC

J gene: TRBJ1-2
D gene: .
V gene: TRBV30
clone size: few
CDR3 protein: CAWSGSYGYTF
CDR3 DNA: TGTGCCTGGAGTGGTTCCTATGGCTACACCTTC

J gene: TRBJ1-5
D gene: .
V gene: TRBV28
clone size: .
CDR3 protein: CASSLLQGGNQPQHF
CDR3 DNA: TGTGCCAGCAGTTTATTACAGGGAGGCAATCAGCCCCAGCATTTT

J gene: TRBJ2-3
D gene: TRBD2
V gene: TRBV19
clone size: .
CDR3 protein: CASSMWVLAGTRDTQYF
CDR3 DNA: TGTGCCAGTAGTATGTGGGTACTAGCGGGGACAAGGGATACGCAGTATTTT

J gene: TRBJ2-1
D gene: .
V gene: TRBV2
clone size: .
CDR3 protein: CASKSSGASGGNEQFF
CDR3 DNA: TGTGCCAGCAAGTCCTCGGGAGCTTCGGGTGGGAATGAGCAGTTCTTC

J gene: TRBJ1-4
D gene: TRBD1
V gene: TRBV4-2
clone size: .
CDR3 protein: CASSRLEGASPEKLFF
CDR3 DNA: TGTGCCAGCAGCCGACTTGAGGGGGCCTCTCCTGAAAAACTGTTTTTT